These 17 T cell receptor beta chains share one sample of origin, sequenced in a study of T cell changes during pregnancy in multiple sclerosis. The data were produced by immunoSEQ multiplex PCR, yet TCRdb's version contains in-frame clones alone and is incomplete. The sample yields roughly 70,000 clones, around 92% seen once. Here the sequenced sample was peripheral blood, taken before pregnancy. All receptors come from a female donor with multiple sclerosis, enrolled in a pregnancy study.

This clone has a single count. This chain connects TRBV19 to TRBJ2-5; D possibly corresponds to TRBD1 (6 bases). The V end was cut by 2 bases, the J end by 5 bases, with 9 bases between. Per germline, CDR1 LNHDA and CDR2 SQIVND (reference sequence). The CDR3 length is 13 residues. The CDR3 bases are TGTGCCAGTAGTATAATCCAGGGGGAGACCCAGTACTTC. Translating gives CASSIIQGETQYF.

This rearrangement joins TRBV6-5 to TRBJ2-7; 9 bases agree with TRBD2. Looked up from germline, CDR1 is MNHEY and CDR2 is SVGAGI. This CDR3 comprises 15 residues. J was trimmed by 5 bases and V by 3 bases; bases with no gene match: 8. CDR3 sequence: CASSYILAGLNEQYF. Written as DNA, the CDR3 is TGTGCCAGCAGTTATATTCTAGCGGGACTAAACGAGCAGTACTTC.

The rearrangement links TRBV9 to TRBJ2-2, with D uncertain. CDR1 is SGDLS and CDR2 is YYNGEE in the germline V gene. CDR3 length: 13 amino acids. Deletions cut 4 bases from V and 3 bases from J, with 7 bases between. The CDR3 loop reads CASSLGDTGELFF. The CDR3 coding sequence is TGTGCCAGCAGCCTTGGAGACACCGGGGAGCTGTTTTTT.

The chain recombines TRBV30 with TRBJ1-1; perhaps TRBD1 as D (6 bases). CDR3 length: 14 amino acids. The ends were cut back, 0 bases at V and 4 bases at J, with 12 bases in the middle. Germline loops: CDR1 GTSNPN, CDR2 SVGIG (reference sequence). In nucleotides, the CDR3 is TGTGCCTGGAGTGTTTTCAGGGGAGTCACTGAAGCTTTCTTT. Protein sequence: CAWSVFRGVTEAFF. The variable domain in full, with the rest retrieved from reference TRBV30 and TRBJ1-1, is SQTIHQWPATLVQPVGSPLSLECTVEGTSNPNLYWYRQAAGRGLQLLFYSVGIGQISSEVPQNLSASRPQDRQFILSSKKLLLSDSGFYLCAWSVFRGVTEAFFGQGTRLTVV.

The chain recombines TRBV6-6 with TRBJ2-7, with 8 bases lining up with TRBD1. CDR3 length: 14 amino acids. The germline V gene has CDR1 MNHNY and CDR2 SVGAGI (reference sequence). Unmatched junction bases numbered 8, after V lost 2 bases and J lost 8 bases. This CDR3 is CASSYQGQGKKQYF. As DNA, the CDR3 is TGTGCCAGCAGTTACCAAGGACAGGGTAAGAAGCAGTACTTC.

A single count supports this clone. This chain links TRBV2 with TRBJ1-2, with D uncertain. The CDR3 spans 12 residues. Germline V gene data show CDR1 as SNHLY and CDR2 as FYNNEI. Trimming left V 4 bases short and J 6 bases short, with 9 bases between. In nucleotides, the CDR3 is TGTGCCAGCAGTGCCCGTCGGGATGGCTACACCTTC. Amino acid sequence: CASSARRDGYTF.

For the CDR3, the DNA is TGTGCCAGCAGCGAAAGGGACAGGGTTTGGTATGATCAGCCCCAGCATTTT. It is translated as CASSERDRVWYDQPQHF. The genes are TRBV7-8 and TRBJ1-5; 9 nucleotides agree with TRBD1. V shed 5 bases, J shed 5 bases, and the junction held 13 bases outside the gene matches. This CDR3 region has 17 residues. Germline CDR1 reads SGHVS; CDR2 reads FQNEAQ. Based on the CDR3 plus reference TRBV7-8 and TRBJ1-5, the full variable domain is GAGVSQSPRYKVAKRGQDVALRCDPISGHVSLFWYQQALGQGPEFLTYFQNEAQLDKSGLPSDRFFAERPEGSVSTLKIQRTQQEDSAVYLCASSERDRVWYDQPQHFGDGTRLSIL.

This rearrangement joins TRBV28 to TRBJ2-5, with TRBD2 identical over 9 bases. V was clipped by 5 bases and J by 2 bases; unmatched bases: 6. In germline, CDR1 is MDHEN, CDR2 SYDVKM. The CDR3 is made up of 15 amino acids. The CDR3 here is CASSLLTSGQETQYF. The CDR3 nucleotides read TGTGCCAGCAGTCTTCTGACTAGCGGACAAGAGACCCAGTACTTC.

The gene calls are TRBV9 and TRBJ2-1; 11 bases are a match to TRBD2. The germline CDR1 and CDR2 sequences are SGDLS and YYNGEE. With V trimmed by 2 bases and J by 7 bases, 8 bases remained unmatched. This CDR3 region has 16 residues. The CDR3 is CASSVLLAGERNEQFF. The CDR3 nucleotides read TGTGCCAGCAGCGTCCTACTAGCGGGAGAACGGAATGAGCAGTTCTTC.

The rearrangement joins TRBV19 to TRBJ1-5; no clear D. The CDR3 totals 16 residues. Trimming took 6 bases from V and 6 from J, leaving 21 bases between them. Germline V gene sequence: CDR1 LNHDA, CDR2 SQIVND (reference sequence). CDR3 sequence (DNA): TGTGCCAGTAGCACGATACATTCAGATGGGAGTCAGCCCCAGCATTTT. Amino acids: CASSTIHSDGSQPQHF.

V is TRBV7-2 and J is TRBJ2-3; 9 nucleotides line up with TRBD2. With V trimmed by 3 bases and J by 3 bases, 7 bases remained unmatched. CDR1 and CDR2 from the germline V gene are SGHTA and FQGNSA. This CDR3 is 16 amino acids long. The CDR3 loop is CASSFTAGGPTDTQYF. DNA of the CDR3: TGTGCCAGCAGCTTCACCGCGGGAGGGCCTACAGATACGCAGTATTTT. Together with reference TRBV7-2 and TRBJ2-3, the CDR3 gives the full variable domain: GAGVSQSPSNKVTEKGKDVELRCDPISGHTALYWYRQSLGQGLEFLIYFQGNSAPDKSGLPSDRFSAERTGGSVSTLTIQRTQQEDSAVYLCASSFTAGGPTDTQYFGPGTRLTVL.

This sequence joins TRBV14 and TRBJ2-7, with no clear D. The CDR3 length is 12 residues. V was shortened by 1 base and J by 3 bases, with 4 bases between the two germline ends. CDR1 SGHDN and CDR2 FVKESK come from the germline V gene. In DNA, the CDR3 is TGTGCCAGCAGCCAAGGTCTCTACGAGCAGTACTTC. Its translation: CASSQGLYEQYF. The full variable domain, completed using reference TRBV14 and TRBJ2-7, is EAGVTQFPSHSVIEKGQTVTLRCDPISGHDNLYWYRRVMGKEIKFLLHFVKESKQDESGMPNNRFLAERTGGTYSTLKVQPAELEDSGVYFCASSQGLYEQYFGPGTRLTVT.

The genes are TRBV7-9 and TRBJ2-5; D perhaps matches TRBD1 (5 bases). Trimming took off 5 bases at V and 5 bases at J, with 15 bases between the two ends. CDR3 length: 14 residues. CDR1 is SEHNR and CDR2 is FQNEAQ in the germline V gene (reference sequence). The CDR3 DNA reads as TGTGCCAGCAGCAGGCCTCAGGGCTGGGAGACCCAGTACTTC. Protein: CASSRPQGWETQYF.

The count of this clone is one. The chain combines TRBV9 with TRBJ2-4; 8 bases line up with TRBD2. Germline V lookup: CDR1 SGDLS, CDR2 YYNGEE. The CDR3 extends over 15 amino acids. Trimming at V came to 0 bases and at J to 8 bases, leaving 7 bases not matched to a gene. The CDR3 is CASSVAGGQSDIQYF. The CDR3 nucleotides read TGTGCCAGCAGCGTAGCGGGGGGGCAGTCGGACATTCAGTACTTC.

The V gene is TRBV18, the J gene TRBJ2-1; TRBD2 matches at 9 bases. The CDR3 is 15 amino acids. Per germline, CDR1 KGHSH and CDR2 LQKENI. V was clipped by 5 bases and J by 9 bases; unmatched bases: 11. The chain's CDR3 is CASSGSGLALGEQFF. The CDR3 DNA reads TGTGCCAGCTCAGGGTCGGGACTAGCTCTCGGTGAGCAGTTCTTC. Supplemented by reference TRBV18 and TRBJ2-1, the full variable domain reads NAGVMQNPRHLVRRRGQEARLRCSPMKGHSHVYWYRQLPEEGLKFMVYLQKENIIDESGMPKERFSAEFPKEGPSILRIQQVVRGDSAAYFCASSGSGLALGEQFFGPGTRLTVL.

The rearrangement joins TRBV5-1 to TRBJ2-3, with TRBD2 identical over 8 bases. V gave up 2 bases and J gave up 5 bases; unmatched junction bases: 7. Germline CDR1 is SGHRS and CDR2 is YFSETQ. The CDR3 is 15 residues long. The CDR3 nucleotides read TGCGCCAGCAGCTTTCCGTATCGGGGGGGAGATACGCAGTATTTT. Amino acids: CASSFPYRGGDTQYF. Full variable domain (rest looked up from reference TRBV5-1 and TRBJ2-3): KAGVTQTPRYLIKTRGQQVTLSCSPISGHRSVSWYQQTPGQGLQFLFEYFSETQRNKGNFPGRFSGRQFSNSRSEMNVSTLELGDSALYLCASSFPYRGGDTQYFGPGTRLTVL.

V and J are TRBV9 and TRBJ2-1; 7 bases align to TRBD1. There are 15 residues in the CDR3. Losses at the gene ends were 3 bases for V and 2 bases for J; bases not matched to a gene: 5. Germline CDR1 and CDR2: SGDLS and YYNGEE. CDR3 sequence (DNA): TGTGCCAGCAGCGCGACCGGGACAGCCTACAATGAGCAGTTCTTC. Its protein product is CASSATGTAYNEQFF. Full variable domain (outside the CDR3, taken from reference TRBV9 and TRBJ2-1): DSGVTQTPKHLITATGQRVTLRCSPRSGDLSVYWYQQSLDQGLQFLIQYYNGEERAKGNILERFSAQQFPDLHSELNLSSLELGDSALYFCASSATGTAYNEQFFGPGTRLTVL.